A single sample gave rise to the 26 T cell receptor beta chains below, sequenced in a study of blood T cell repertoires in COVID-19. TCRdb's copy holds only in-frame clones and misses some; the assay was immunoSEQ multiplex PCR. The sample includes fewer than 350,000 clones, about nine tenths of them seen just once. The specimen sequenced was PBMCs or T cells enriched from blood (not recorded which). These receptors all come from a woman aged 25-40 years who had been exposed to COVID-19.

This chain connects TRBV27 to TRBJ1-4; D perhaps matches TRBD1 (5 bases). The CDR3 runs 13 residues. Germline CDR1 reads MNHEY; CDR2 reads SMNVEV (reference sequence). V gave up 11 bases and J gave up 4 bases, with 14 bases separating them. In DNA, the CDR3 is TGTGCCGCGACTCGGGGGAGTAATGAAAAACTGTTTTTT. Its protein product is CAATRGSNEKLFF.

The chain combines TRBV6-5 with TRBJ2-7; TRBD2 matches at 10 bases. J was trimmed by 4 bases and V by 2 bases; bases with no gene match: 5. CDR1 is MNHEY, CDR2 SVGAGI, per germline. The CDR3 spans 15 residues. This CDR3 is CASSYAGLANYEQYF. The CDR3 DNA follows: TGTGCCAGCAGTTACGCGGGACTAGCGAATTACGAGCAGTACTTC.

This chain connects TRBV7-9 to TRBJ2-7, with 8 bases aligning to TRBD2. Looked up from germline, CDR1 is SEHNR and CDR2 is FQNEAQ (reference sequence). This CDR3 has 13 residues. V trimming: 7 bases; J trimming: 2 bases; junction bases outside the gene matches: 4. The CDR3: CASTTGGTYEQYF. DNA for the CDR3: TGTGCCAGCACGACGGGGGGGACCTACGAGCAGTACTTC. Using reference TRBV7-9 and TRBJ2-7 for the parts outside the CDR3, the full variable domain is DTGVSQNPRHKITKRGQNVTFRCDPISEHNRLYWYRQTLGQGPEFLTYFQNEAQLEKSRLLSDRFSAERPKGSFSTLEIQRTEQGDSAMYLCASTTGGTYEQYFGPGTRLTVT.

The rearrangement joins TRBV6-1 to TRBJ1-2, with unresolved D. CDR3 length equals 13 residues. V lost 3 bases and J lost 2, with 7 bases in between. Germline lookup yields CDR1 MNHNS and CDR2 SASEGT. CDR3 protein: CASSEPHNYGYTF. Written as DNA, the CDR3 is TGTGCCAGCAGTGAGCCACACAACTATGGCTACACCTTC.

V usage is TRBV27 and J usage is TRBJ1-2; TRBD1 might be the D (6 bases). CDR1 is MNHEY and CDR2 is SMNVEV in the germline V gene (reference sequence). CDR3 length: 15 amino acids. V was trimmed by 4 bases and J by 3 bases, leaving 15 bases between them. In nucleotides, the CDR3 is TGTGCCAGCAGTTACCGGAAGGACAGCGACTATGGCTACACCTTC. Translated, it gives CASSYRKDSDYGYTF.

This chain connects TRBV19 to TRBJ1-2, with a tentative D call TRBD1 (5 bases). The V end lost 7 bases, the J end lost 2 bases, and 11 bases lay between the germline ends. The germline CDR1 and CDR2 sequences are LNHDA and SQIVND (reference sequence). This CDR3 contains 13 residues. The CDR3: CASTDRSNYGYTF. As DNA, the CDR3 is TGTGCCAGTACCGACAGATCCAACTATGGCTACACCTTC.

This chain joins TRBV28 and TRBJ1-2; TRBD1 agrees at 10 bases. The CDR3 totals 15 residues. Germline CDR1 reads MDHEN; CDR2 reads SYDVKM. Trimming removed 5 bases from V and 3 bases from J; junction bases left unmatched: 6. The CDR3 reads CASSLWTGGDYGYTF. In DNA form, the CDR3 reads TGTGCCAGCAGTCTCTGGACAGGGGGGGACTATGGCTACACCTTC.

This sequence joins TRBV29-1 and TRBJ2-1; 14 bases match TRBD2. V lost 7 bases and J lost 5; bases outside the gene matches: 4. The CDR3 extends over 14 amino acids. Germline V gives CDR1 SQVTM, CDR2 ANQGSEA. The CDR3 spells CSARLAGGDNEQFF. CDR3 DNA sequence: TGCAGCGCACGACTAGCGGGAGGGGACAATGAGCAGTTCTTC.

The count of this clone is one. The rearrangement uses TRBV25-1 and TRBJ2-3, with TRBD2 as a possible D gene (5 bases). Trimming left V 3 bases short and J 7 bases short, with 11 bases between. Germline CDR1 MGHDK, CDR2 SYGVNS. This CDR3 has 13 residues. CDR3 in DNA: TGTGCCAGCAGTGAGCGGGCGTCGAATACGCAGTATTTT. It yields the protein CASSERASNTQYF.

Here the CDR3 DNA reads TGTGCCACCAGTGATGGGCCGGGACAACTCTATGGCTACACCTTC. It encodes CATSDGPGQLYGYTF. This chain uses TRBV24-1 with TRBJ1-2, with a possible D match to TRBD1 (6 bases). This CDR3 region has 15 residues. Germline CDR1 KGHDR, CDR2 SFDVKD. The V end was cut by 3 bases, the J end by 4 bases, with 14 bases between.

The V and J genes are TRBV27 and TRBJ2-3, with TRBD2 identical over 11 bases. The junction had 9 bases not matched to a gene; V was cut back by 4 bases and J by 3 bases. Per the germline V gene, CDR1 is MNHEY and CDR2 is SMNVEV (reference sequence). The CDR3 loop spans 17 amino acids. CDR3 loop: CASSWSSGRAGTDTQYF. CDR3 nucleotides: TGTGCCAGCAGTTGGAGTAGCGGGAGGGCCGGGACAGATACGCAGTATTTT.

The chain has TRBV10-3 and TRBJ2-7; 11 positions agree with TRBD2. The V and J ends lost 7 bases and 6 bases, in that order; junction bases with no gene match: 11. Germline lookup yields CDR1 ENHRY and CDR2 SYGVKD. This CDR3 spans 15 amino acids. The chain's CDR3 is CAITEKTSGTGEQYF. Written as DNA, the CDR3 is TGTGCCATCACAGAGAAGACTAGCGGGACTGGCGAGCAGTACTTC.

The rearrangement links TRBV6-5 to TRBJ1-1; D possibly corresponds to TRBD1 (5 bases). V lost 4 bases and J lost 5, with 11 bases in between. The CDR3 totals 13 residues. Germline V gives CDR1 MNHEY, CDR2 SVGAGI. In DNA, the CDR3 is TGTGCCAGCAGTTCCTTGGGGGGGACTGAAGCTTTCTTT. Encoded protein: CASSSLGGTEAFF.

This rearrangement joins TRBV3-1 (or the pseudogene TRBV3-2) to TRBJ1-5; 8 bases align to TRBD1. Per the germline V gene, CDR1 is LGHDT and CDR2 is YNNKEL (reference sequence). Trimming at V came to 4 bases and at J to 2 bases, leaving 7 bases not matched to a gene. The CDR3 covers 16 residues. CDR3 amino acids: CASSPATGAGNQPQHF. The CDR3 DNA reads as TGTGCCAGCAGCCCAGCGACAGGGGCAGGCAATCAGCCCCAGCATTTT.

This clone was seen more than once but under ten times. This chain links TRBV19 with TRBJ1-2, with a weak D call TRBD1 (6 bases). Germline lookup yields CDR1 LNHDA and CDR2 SQIVND (reference sequence). Trimming took 10 bases from V and 4 from J, leaving 28 bases between them. The CDR3 runs to 17 residues. The CDR3 here is CATQTPNRQGRSYGYTF. CDR3 DNA: TGTGCCACCCAGACGCCCAACAGGCAGGGGAGATCCTATGGCTACACCTTC.

This chain connects TRBV27 to TRBJ1-2; TRBD1 agrees at 7 bases. Germline V gene lookup returns CDR1 MNHEY and CDR2 SMNVEV (reference sequence). V shed 4 bases and J 4 bases; nucleotides not matched to a gene: 9. The CDR3 is 15 amino acids. CDR3 bases: TGTGCCAGCAGTTCGACAGGGAAGGGAGTCTATGGCTACACCTTC. This gives the protein CASSSTGKGVYGYTF.

CDR3 amino acids: CASSLVGGLTEAFF. The DNA of the CDR3 is TGCGCCAGCAGCTTGGTCGGTGGGCTAACTGAAGCTTTCTTT. This sequence joins TRBV5-1 and TRBJ1-1; D gene unclear. There are 14 residues in the CDR3. Germline values: CDR1 SGHRS, CDR2 YFSETQ. V shed 0 bases and J shed 5 bases, with 11 bases lying between them.

V usage is TRBV7-9 and J usage is TRBJ1-3, with 8 bases that match TRBD1. The CDR3 runs to 16 residues. V shed 6 bases, J shed 2 bases, and the junction held 9 bases outside the gene matches. Germline V lookup: CDR1 SEHNR, CDR2 FQNEAQ (reference sequence). CDR3 protein: CASSLARGLAGNTIYF. The DNA of the CDR3 is TGTGCCAGCAGTTTGGCCAGGGGGCTAGCTGGAAACACCATATATTTT.

The chain recombines TRBV15 with TRBJ2-7; D ambiguous. The length of the CDR3 is 13 residues. V lost 3 bases and J lost 7, with 13 bases in between. Germline V gene sequence: CDR1 LNHNV, CDR2 YYDKDF (reference sequence). CDR3 coding DNA: TGTGCCACCAGCAGCACGATCAAACGGGAGCAGTACTTC. This translates into CATSSTIKREQYF. Full variable domain (outside the CDR3, taken from reference TRBV15 and TRBJ2-7): DAMVIQNPRYQVTQFGKPVTLSCSQTLNHNVMYWYQQKSSQAPKLLFHYYDKDFNNEADTPDNFQSRRPNTSFCFLDIRSPGLGDTAMYLCATSSTIKREQYFGPGTRLTVT.

The chain couples TRBV27 to TRBJ2-7; D is perhaps TRBD2 (6 bases). Germline lookup yields CDR1 MNHEY and CDR2 SMNVEV (reference sequence). Trimming pared 6 bases from V and 5 bases from J, leaving 17 bases between. The CDR3 is 14 amino acids. CDR3 amino acids: CASRSGGGPHEQYF. CDR3 nucleotides: TGTGCCAGCAGGTCCGGGGGAGGACCTCACGAGCAGTACTTC.

The chain employs TRBV27 and TRBJ2-5, with 9 bases fitting TRBD1. The ends lost 4 bases at V and 4 bases at J; junction bases unmatched: 7. The CDR3 extends over 15 amino acids. The germline gives CDR1 MNHEY, CDR2 SMNVEV (reference sequence). The DNA of the CDR3 is TGTGCCAGCAGTTCGCCGGGACAGGGTTTAGAGACCCAGTACTTC. As protein: CASSSPGQGLETQYF.

This clone has only one observation. The chain joins TRBV28 to TRBJ1-2, with a tentative D call TRBD1 (6 bases). Germline V lookup: CDR1 MDHEN, CDR2 SYDVKM. This CDR3 is built from 15 residues. The V end was cut by 4 bases, the J end by 8 bases, with 20 bases between. The CDR3 DNA sequence: TGTGCCAGCAGTTCCCCTCCCGGGGGGGGCACAGGCTACACCTTC. Protein product: CASSSPPGGGTGYTF.

The rearrangement links TRBV9 to TRBJ1-5; maybe TRBD1 (5 bases). V lost 0 bases and J 5 bases, leaving 12 bases between the germline ends. Germline CDR1 is SGDLS and CDR2 is YYNGEE. The CDR3 consists of 15 residues. As DNA, the CDR3 is TGTGCCAGCAGCGTAGGGAGGGACCGAGATCAGCCCCAGCATTTT. Translation: CASSVGRDRDQPQHF.

The chain employs TRBV21-1 and TRBJ2-1; the listed D gene, TRBD1, was not tested against the DNA. TRBV21-1 is shown as a pseudogene. The CDR3 loop spans 16 amino acids. The CDR3 sequence: CASSPCRDRLHNEQFF. The CDR3 DNA reads TGTGCCAGCAGCCCTTGTCGGGACAGGCTCCACAATGAGCAGTTCTTC.

The genes are TRBV11-2 and TRBJ2-2; 11 bases line up with TRBD2. J was trimmed by 1 base and V by 3 bases; bases with no gene match: 4. Germline CDR1 is SGHAT and CDR2 is FQNNGV. The CDR3 contains 17 residues. The DNA of the CDR3 is TGTGCCAGCAGCTTCCCGGGACTAGCGGTGAACACCGGGGAGCTGTTTTTT. This sequence encodes CASSFPGLAVNTGELFF.

This clone was observed a handful of times. The V gene is TRBV5-5, the J gene TRBJ1-3; D is unclear. V gave up 0 bases and J gave up 9 bases, with 25 bases separating them. Germline V lookup: CDR1 SGHKS, CDR2 YYEKEE (reference sequence). This CDR3 is 18 amino acids long. As DNA, the CDR3 is TGTGCCAGCAGCTTGGAATGGTTCTCAGGTGGGCTGTACAGCACCATATATTTT. Translating gives CASSLEWFSGGLYSTIYF. Complete variable domain (other parts from reference TRBV5-5 and TRBJ1-3): DAGVTQSPTHLIKTRGQQVTLRCSPISGHKSVSWYQQVLGQGPQFIFQYYEKEERGRGNFPDRFSARQFPNYSSELNVNALLLGDSALYLCASSLEWFSGGLYSTIYFGEGSWLTVV.